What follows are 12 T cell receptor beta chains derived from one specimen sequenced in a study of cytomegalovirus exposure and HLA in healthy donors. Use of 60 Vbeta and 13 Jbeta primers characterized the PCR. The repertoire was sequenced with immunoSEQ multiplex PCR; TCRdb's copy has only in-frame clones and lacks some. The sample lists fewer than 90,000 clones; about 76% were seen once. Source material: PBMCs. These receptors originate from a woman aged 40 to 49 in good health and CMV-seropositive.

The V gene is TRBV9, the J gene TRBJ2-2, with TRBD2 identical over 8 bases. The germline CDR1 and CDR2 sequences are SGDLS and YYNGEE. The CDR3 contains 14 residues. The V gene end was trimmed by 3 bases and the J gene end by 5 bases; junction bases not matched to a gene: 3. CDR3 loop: CASSAGGGTGELFF. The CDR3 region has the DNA TGTGCCAGCAGCGCCGGGGGGGGAACCGGGGAGCTGTTTTTT.

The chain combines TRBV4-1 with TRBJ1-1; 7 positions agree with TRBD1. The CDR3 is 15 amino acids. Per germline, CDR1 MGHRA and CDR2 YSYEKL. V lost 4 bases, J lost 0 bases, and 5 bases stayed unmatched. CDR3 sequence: CASSLTDRLNTEAFF. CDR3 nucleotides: TGCGCCAGCAGCCTTACGGACAGGTTGAACACTGAAGCTTTCTTT.

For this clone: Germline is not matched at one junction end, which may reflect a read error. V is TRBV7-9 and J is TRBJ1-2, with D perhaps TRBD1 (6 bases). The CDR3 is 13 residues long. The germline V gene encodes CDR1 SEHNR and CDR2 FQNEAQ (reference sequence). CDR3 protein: CSSSLGQSSGYTF. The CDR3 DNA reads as TGTTCCAGCAGCTTAGGACAGTCAAGTGGCTACACCTTC.

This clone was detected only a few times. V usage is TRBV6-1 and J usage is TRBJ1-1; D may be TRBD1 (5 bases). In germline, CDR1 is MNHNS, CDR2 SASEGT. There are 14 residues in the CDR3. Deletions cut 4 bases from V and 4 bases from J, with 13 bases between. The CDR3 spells CASSVDPGGTEAFF. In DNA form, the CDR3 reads TGTGCCAGCAGTGTCGACCCCGGGGGCACTGAAGCTTTCTTT.

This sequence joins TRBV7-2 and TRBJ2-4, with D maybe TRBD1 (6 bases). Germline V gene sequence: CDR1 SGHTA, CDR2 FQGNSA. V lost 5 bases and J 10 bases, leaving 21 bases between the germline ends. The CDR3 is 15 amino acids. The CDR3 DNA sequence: TGTGCCAGCAGCCCCGACCCCGGACAGTTATTAATTCAGTACTTC. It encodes CASSPDPGQLLIQYF.

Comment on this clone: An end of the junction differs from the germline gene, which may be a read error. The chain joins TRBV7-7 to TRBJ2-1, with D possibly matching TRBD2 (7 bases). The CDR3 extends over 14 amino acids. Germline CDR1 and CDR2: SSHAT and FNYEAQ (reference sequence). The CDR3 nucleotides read TGTGCTAGCAGCATCGGGGGGCTCAACAATGAGCAGTTCTTC. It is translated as CASSIGGLNNEQFF. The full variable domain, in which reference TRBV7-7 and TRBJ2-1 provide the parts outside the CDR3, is GAGVSQSPRYKVTKRGQDVTLRCDPISSHATLYWYQQALGQGPEFLTYFNYEAQPDKSGLPSDRFSAERPEGSISTLTIQRTEQRDSAMYRCASSIGGLNNEQFFGPGTRLTVL.

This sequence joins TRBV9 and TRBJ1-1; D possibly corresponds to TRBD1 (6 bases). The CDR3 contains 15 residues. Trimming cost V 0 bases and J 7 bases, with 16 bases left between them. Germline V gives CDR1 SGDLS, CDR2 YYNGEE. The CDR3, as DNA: TGTGCCAGCAGCGTAGGGGTACAGGGCCCCAATGAAGCTTTCTTT. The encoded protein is CASSVGVQGPNEAFF.

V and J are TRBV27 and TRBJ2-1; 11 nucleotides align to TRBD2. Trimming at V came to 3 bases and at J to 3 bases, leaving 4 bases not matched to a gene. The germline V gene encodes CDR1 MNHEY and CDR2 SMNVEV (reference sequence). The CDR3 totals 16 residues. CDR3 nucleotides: TGTGCCAGCAGTTTTAGACTAGCGGGGATCTACAATGAGCAGTTCTTC. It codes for CASSFRLAGIYNEQFF.

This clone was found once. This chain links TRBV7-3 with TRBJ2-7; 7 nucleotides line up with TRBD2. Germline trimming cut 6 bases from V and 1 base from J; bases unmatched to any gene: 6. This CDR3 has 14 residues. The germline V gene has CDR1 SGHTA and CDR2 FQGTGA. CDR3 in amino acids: CASRLRGTSYEQYF. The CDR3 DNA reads TGTGCCAGCAGGTTGCGGGGGACTTCCTACGAGCAGTACTTC.

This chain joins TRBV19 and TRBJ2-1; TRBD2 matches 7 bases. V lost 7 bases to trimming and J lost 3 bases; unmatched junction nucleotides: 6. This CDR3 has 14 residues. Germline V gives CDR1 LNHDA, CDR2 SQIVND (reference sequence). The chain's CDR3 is CASTGTTHYNEQFF. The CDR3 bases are TGTGCCAGTACCGGGACTACTCACTACAATGAGCAGTTCTTC.

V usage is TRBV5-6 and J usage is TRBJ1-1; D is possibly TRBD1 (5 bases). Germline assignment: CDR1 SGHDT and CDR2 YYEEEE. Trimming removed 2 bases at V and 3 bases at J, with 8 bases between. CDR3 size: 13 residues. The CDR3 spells CASSFGGDTEAFF. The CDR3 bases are TGTGCCAGCAGCTTTGGGGGGGACACTGAAGCTTTCTTT.

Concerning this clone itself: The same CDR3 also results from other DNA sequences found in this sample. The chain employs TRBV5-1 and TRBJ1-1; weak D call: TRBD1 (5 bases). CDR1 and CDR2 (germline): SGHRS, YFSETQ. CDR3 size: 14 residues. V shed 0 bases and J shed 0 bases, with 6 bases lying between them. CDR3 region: CASSLGGVNTEAFF. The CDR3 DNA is TGCGCCAGCAGCTTGGGGGGGGTGAACACTGAAGCTTTCTTT.